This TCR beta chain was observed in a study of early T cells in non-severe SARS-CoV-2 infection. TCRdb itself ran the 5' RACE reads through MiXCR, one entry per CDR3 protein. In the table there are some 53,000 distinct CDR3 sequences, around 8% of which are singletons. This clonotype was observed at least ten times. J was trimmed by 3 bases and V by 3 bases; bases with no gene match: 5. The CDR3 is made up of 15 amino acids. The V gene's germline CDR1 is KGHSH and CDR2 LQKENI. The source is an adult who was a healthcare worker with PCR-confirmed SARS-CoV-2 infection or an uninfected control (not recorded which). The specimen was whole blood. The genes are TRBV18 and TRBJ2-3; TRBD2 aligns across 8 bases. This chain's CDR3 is CASSPAGGRTDTQYF. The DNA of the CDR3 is TGTGCCAGCTCACCGGCGGGGGGCAGGACAGATACGCAGTATTTT.